The 31 T cell receptor beta chains reported below all come from one sample, sequenced in a study of CD8+CD57+ T cells in acquired aplastic anemia. Selection for sequencing was limited to patients who had shown CD8+CD57+ cell expansion by flow cytometry. Genomic DNA served as template for TCR beta VDJ and CDR3 profiling. TCRdb re-derived calls from the reads in MiXCR, one entry per CDR3 protein. This sample yields 180,000 or so distinct CDR3 sequences, of which about 45% are seen a single time; more than 0.85% belongs to the top ten. The sample was sorted CD4+, CD8+, or CD8+CD57+ T cells (not recorded which) from PBMCs. The source is a human donor with aplastic anemia.

CDR3 residues: CAISQPGQAYGYTF. CDR3 sequence (DNA): TGTGCCATCAGCCAGCCGGGACAGGCGTATGGCTACACCTTC. The chain is built from TRBV10-3 and TRBJ1-2, with 8 bases that match TRBD1. V was pared by 6 bases and J by 5 bases, with 8 bases of the junction left unmatched. The V gene's germline CDR1 is ENHRY and CDR2 SYGVKD. This CDR3 is built from 14 residues.

The chain links TRBV4-3 to TRBJ2-5; 10 nucleotides match TRBD2. With 1 base clipped from V and 5 bases from J, the junction kept 7 bases outside the gene matches. The CDR3 spans 16 residues. Germline CDR1 is LGHNA and CDR2 is YSLEER. CDR3 amino acids: CASSQVFSGGAETQYF. The CDR3 DNA is TGCGCCAGCAGCCAAGTGTTCAGCGGGGGGGCGGAGACCCAGTACTTC.

V is TRBV11-2 and J is TRBJ1-3; 7 bases match TRBD1. Trimming cost V 5 bases and J 1 base; bases outside gene matches: 11. Germline V gives CDR1 SGHAT, CDR2 FQNNGV. The CDR3 runs to 17 residues. The CDR3, as DNA: TGTGCCAGCAGCCCACAGGGGACGATTGCTTCTGGAAACACCATATATTTT. Translated, it gives CASSPQGTIASGNTIYF.

This clonotype was picked up many times. The chain joins TRBV6-5 to TRBJ2-5; a possible D gene is TRBD1 (6 bases). The germline CDR1 and CDR2 sequences are MNHEY and SVGAGI. The CDR3 runs 14 residues. Trimming stripped 0 bases from V and 4 bases from J, with 9 bases between. The CDR3: CASSYSIQGETQYF. The CDR3 DNA reads as TGTGCCAGCAGTTACTCGATACAGGGAGAGACCCAGTACTTC.

The chain is built from TRBV2 and TRBJ1-5, with 8 bases that match TRBD1. Germline CDR1 is SNHLY and CDR2 is FYNNEI. Unmatched junction bases numbered 10, after V lost 6 bases and J lost 6 bases. The CDR3 totals 15 residues. In nucleotides, the CDR3 is TGTGCCAGCAGCTCTGACGGACAGGGATCTCAGCCCCAGCATTTT. It is translated as CASSSDGQGSQPQHF. The full variable domain, completed using reference TRBV2 and TRBJ1-5, is EPEVTQTPSHQVTQMGQEVILRCVPISNHLYFYWYRQILGQKVEFLVSFYNNEISEKSEIFDDQFSVERPDGSNFTLKIRSTKLEDSAMYFCASSSDGQGSQPQHFGDGTRLSIL.

This clonotype was observed at least ten times. The chain recombines TRBV7-2 with TRBJ2-3, with 7 positions matching TRBD1. Trimming removed 11 bases from V and 3 bases from J; junction bases left unmatched: 2. The CDR3 contains 11 residues. Germline CDR1 reads SGHTA; CDR2 reads FQGNSA. CDR3 residues: CAGQETDTQYF. The CDR3 region has the DNA TGTGCCGGACAGGAGACAGATACGCAGTATTTT.

The chain has TRBV20-1 and TRBJ2-7, with 7 bases identical to TRBD1. Germline trimming cut 6 bases from V and 2 bases from J; bases unmatched to any gene: 7. This CDR3 is built from 13 residues. Germline values: CDR1 DFQATT, CDR2 SNEGSKA (reference sequence). As DNA, the CDR3 is TGCAGTGCCACAGGACAGGCCGCCTACGAGCAGTACTTC. Translating it yields CSATGQAAYEQYF.

Ten or more counts support this clonotype. This chain joins TRBV5-1 and TRBJ2-5; possibly TRBD2 for D (6 bases). The CDR3 spans 15 residues. The V and J ends lost 0 bases and 10 bases respectively, with 19 bases between them. Germline V gene sequence: CDR1 SGHRS, CDR2 YFSETQ. The CDR3 region is CASSLASTRMGGQYF. The CDR3 DNA follows: TGCGCCAGCAGCTTGGCCTCAACACGGATGGGGGGCCAGTACTTC.

This clonotype was found many times. This rearrangement joins TRBV5-1 to TRBJ1-2, with a tentative D call TRBD1 (5 bases). The CDR3 is 15 amino acids. Germline CDR1 and CDR2: SGHRS and YFSETQ. The germline V and J ends were trimmed by 4 bases and 1 base, with 14 bases remaining between them. CDR3 residues: CASSLLGDRNYGYTF. The CDR3 DNA reads as TGCGCCAGCAGCCTATTAGGGGACCGTAACTATGGCTACACCTTC.

Concerning this clonotype: A read error is possible here, since a much larger clone lies one base away. This chain links TRBV2 with TRBJ2-1; TRBD2 matches at 13 bases. Germline CDR1 SNHLY, CDR2 FYNNEI. There are 20 residues in the CDR3. CDR3 region: CASSEVILAGGLGSYNEQLF. CDR3 DNA: TGTGCCAGCAGTGAAGTGATACTAGCGGGGGGGCTTGGCTCCTACAATGAGCAGCTCTTC.

This clonotype was counted between two and nine times. The junction shows a germline mismatch at one end, possibly a read error. The chain combines TRBV24-1 with TRBJ2-2; 7 bases map to TRBD2. CDR1 and CDR2 (germline): KGHDR, SFDVKD. The CDR3 contains 16 residues. CDR3 loop: CATSDPQAGNTGELFF. The CDR3 DNA sequence: TGTGCCACCAGTGATCCCCAAGCGGGGAACACTGGGGAGCTGTTTTTT.

This clonotype came up many times. The V call is TRBV13, the J call TRBJ2-7; 12 positions agree with TRBD1. Germline trimming cut 0 bases from V and 5 bases from J; bases unmatched to any gene: 11. In germline, CDR1 is PRHDT, CDR2 FYEKMQ (reference sequence). CDR3 length: 18 amino acids. CDR3 sequence (DNA): TGTGCCAGCAGCTTAGGCCTGGTGGGGACAGGGGGCTATAACGAGCAGTACTTC. Protein product: CASSLGLVGTGGYNEQYF.

The V call is TRBV24-1, the J call TRBJ2-1; no definite D call. Trimming took 3 bases from V and 4 from J, leaving 9 bases between them. CDR1 and CDR2 (germline): KGHDR, SFDVKD. The CDR3 extends over 14 amino acids. The CDR3 protein is CATSDTRPYNEQFF. The CDR3 DNA follows: TGTGCCACCAGTGATACCAGACCATACAATGAGCAGTTCTTC.

This clonotype was picked up many times. V gene TRBV20-1 combines with J gene TRBJ1-1; no clear D gene. The germline gives CDR1 DFQATT, CDR2 SNEGSKA (reference sequence). Trimming left V 8 bases short and J 3 bases short, with 13 bases between. The CDR3 contains 12 residues. CDR3 nucleotides: TGCAGTAGAGCTGTAGGAGACACTGAAGCTTTCTTT. Encoded protein: CSRAVGDTEAFF.

A few counts support this clonotype. This chain joins TRBV24-1 and TRBJ2-7, with 9 bases matching TRBD1. Trimming at V came to 9 bases and at J to 6 bases, leaving 11 bases not matched to a gene. The CDR3 is 14 amino acids. The germline V gene encodes CDR1 KGHDR and CDR2 SFDVKD. CDR3 in DNA: TGTGCCACCTCCCGGGACAGGGCAAATTCCGAGCAGTACTTC. This sequence encodes CATSRDRANSEQYF.

V usage is TRBV10-3 and J usage is TRBJ2-5; 9 nucleotides line up with TRBD2. CDR1 is ENHRY and CDR2 is SYGVKD in the germline V gene. The CDR3 contains 15 residues. With V trimmed by 4 bases and J by 4 bases, 7 bases remained unmatched. The CDR3 protein is CAISGGLAGSETQYF. As DNA, the CDR3 is TGTGCCATCAGTGGGGGGCTAGCGGGGTCAGAGACCCAGTACTTC.

This clonotype occurred a few times. The J gene is TRBJ1-1, the V gene TRBV15; D gene ambiguous. This CDR3 comprises 14 residues. Trimming shortened V by 2 bases and J by 1 base, and 8 bases separated the two germline ends. Germline assignment: CDR1 LNHNV and CDR2 YYDKDF (reference sequence). CDR3 sequence reads: CATSRSSENTEAFF. Here the CDR3 DNA reads TGTGCCACCAGCAGATCGAGTGAGAACACTGAAGCTTTCTTT.

This clonotype was picked up many times. The chain employs TRBV5-1 and TRBJ2-7, with D uncertain. Trimming removed 5 bases at V and 5 bases at J, with 8 bases between. This CDR3 region has 11 residues. Per germline, CDR1 SGHRS and CDR2 YFSETQ. CDR3 nucleotides: TGCGCCAGCAGGGGTGGTGACGAGCAGTACTTC. Translation: CASRGGDEQYF.

The V and J genes are TRBV15 and TRBJ1-1, with D possibly TRBD1 on 6 matching bases. Germline CDR1 reads LNHNV; CDR2 reads YYDKDF (reference sequence). This CDR3 region has 13 residues. Trimming pared 5 bases from V and 7 bases from J, leaving 14 bases between. The CDR3 protein is CATSSRGAGEAFF. The CDR3 DNA reads as TGTGCCACCAGCTCCCGGGGGGCGGGTGAAGCTTTCTTT.

J is TRBJ2-3 and V is TRBV11-2, with TRBD1 identical over 7 bases. Germline CDR1 is SGHAT and CDR2 is FQNNGV. There are 17 residues in the CDR3. The junction had 12 bases not matched to a gene; V was cut back by 4 bases and J by 2 bases. The DNA for the CDR3 is TGTGCCAGCAGCTCTCCCTCCGGGACAGCCCTCACAGATACGCAGTATTTT. This encodes CASSSPSGTALTDTQYF.

A remark on this clonotype: A read error may be the cause here, since a much bigger clone is one base away. The chain combines TRBV19 with TRBJ1-1; D unclear. The CDR3 totals 14 residues. The germline V and J ends were trimmed by 2 bases and 3 bases, with 10 bases remaining between them. The V gene's germline CDR1 is LNHDA and CDR2 SQIVND (reference sequence). In DNA form, the CDR3 reads TGTGCCAGTAGTATAAATCCGAGGTACACTGAAGCTTTCTTT. Translation: CASSINPRYTEAFF.

The chain joins TRBV3-1 to TRBJ1-1, with unresolved D. V lost 8 bases to trimming and J lost 4 bases, with 14 bases between them. The length of the CDR3 is 13 residues. Per germline, CDR1 LGHDT and CDR2 YNNKEL (reference sequence). The CDR3 loop reads CASRVVGVTEAFF. The CDR3 DNA follows: TGTGCCAGCCGAGTCGTGGGTGTCACTGAAGCTTTCTTT.

This clonotype was found many times. This sequence joins TRBV5-8 and TRBJ2-7; D is uncertain. The CDR3 runs 15 residues. The germline V and J ends were trimmed by 2 bases and 3 bases, with 15 bases remaining between them. CDR1 and CDR2 from the germline V gene are SGHTS and YDEGEE. The CDR3 nucleotides are TGTGCCAGCAGCTTTTTACGACAATTAATCTACGAGCAGTACTTC. As protein: CASSFLRQLIYEQYF.

V and J are TRBV3-1 and TRBJ2-6; tentatively, D is TRBD1 (5 bases). The germline CDR1 and CDR2 sequences are LGHDT and YNNKEL (reference sequence). Trimming left V 7 bases short and J 3 bases short, with 28 bases between. This CDR3 contains 20 residues. CDR3 sequence reads: CASTHPRTTALSGGANVLTF. Written as DNA, the CDR3 is TGTGCCAGCACCCACCCGAGAACGACAGCTTTATCTGGTGGGGCCAACGTCCTGACTTTC.

Worth noting for this clonotype: It may be a read error: a sequence one base away is much more abundant. CDR3 sequence: CASSAMQRVGAFF. DNA of the CDR3: TGTGCCAGCAGTGCTATGCAAAGGGTGGGAGCTTTCTTT. The V call is TRBV6-1, the J call TRBJ1-1; D unclear. The CDR3 is made up of 13 amino acids. V was shortened by 4 bases and J by 10 bases, with 16 bases between the two germline ends. CDR1 is MNHNS and CDR2 is SASEGT in the germline V gene.

The chain is built from TRBV15 and TRBJ2-5; TRBD2 matches at 11 bases. Losses at the gene ends were 2 bases for V and 5 bases for J; bases not matched to a gene: 4. CDR3 size: 15 residues. CDR1 and CDR2 (germline): LNHNV, YYDKDF (reference sequence). CDR3 protein: CATSRPLAGGETQYF. The CDR3 DNA is TGTGCCACCAGCAGACCCCTAGCGGGAGGCGAGACCCAGTACTTC.

This clonotype was detected only a few times. The chain combines TRBV25-1 with TRBJ1-1; D is perhaps TRBD1 (5 bases). CDR3 size: 15 residues. V was pared by 1 base and J by 0 bases, with 9 bases between. Germline CDR1 reads MGHDK; CDR2 reads SYGVNS. The CDR3 bases are TGTGCCAGCAGTGAATGGGGGGTGATGAACACTGAAGCTTTCTTT. Amino acids: CASSEWGVMNTEAFF.

The CDR3 DNA is TGCGCCAGCAGCTGGACAGGGGATGAGCAGTACTTC. Translation gives CASSWTGDEQYF. The chain has TRBV5-1 and TRBJ2-7; TRBD1 matches 9 bases. After removal of 3 bases from V and 7 bases from J, the junction contained 2 bases not matched to a gene. The CDR3 runs to 12 residues. CDR1 is SGHRS, CDR2 YFSETQ, per germline. Using reference TRBV5-1 and TRBJ2-7 for the parts outside the CDR3, the full variable domain is KAGVTQTPRYLIKTRGQQVTLSCSPISGHRSVSWYQQTPGQGLQFLFEYFSETQRNKGNFPGRFSGRQFSNSRSEMNVSTLELGDSALYLCASSWTGDEQYFGPGTRLTVT.

This clonotype was detected a few times. The chain carries TRBV19 and TRBJ2-2; D tentatively reads TRBD1 or TRBD2 (6 bases each). Per germline, CDR1 LNHDA and CDR2 SQIVND (reference sequence). The V and J ends lost 4 bases and 3 bases respectively, with 12 bases between them. The CDR3 length is 15 residues. The CDR3 DNA reads as TGTGCCAGTAGTAGACCAGGGGAGGACACCGGGGAGCTGTTTTTT. Translated, it gives CASSRPGEDTGELFF.

The chain joins TRBV30 to TRBJ1-6, with D perhaps TRBD1 (5 bases). Germline CDR1 and CDR2: GTSNPN and SVGIG (reference sequence). The CDR3 runs 14 residues. V was shortened by 0 bases and J by 7 bases, with 10 bases between the two germline ends. The CDR3 nucleotides are TGTGCCTGGAGTGTGGGGCTCGGGAATTCACCCCTCCACTTT. Translated: CAWSVGLGNSPLHF.

The V and J genes are TRBV3-1 and TRBJ2-1; weak D call: TRBD2 (6 bases). This CDR3 is built from 15 residues. Germline V gene sequence: CDR1 LGHDT, CDR2 YNNKEL (reference sequence). V lost 3 bases and J 2 bases, leaving 11 bases between the germline ends. CDR3 coding DNA: TGTGCCAGCAGCCAGGGTAGCGGAGCCTACAATGAGCAGTTCTTC. It yields the protein CASSQGSGAYNEQFF.